This is a list of T cell receptor beta chains from one sample in a study of cytomegalovirus exposure and HLA in healthy donors. Profiled with immunoSEQ multiplex PCR; TCRdb holds only in-frame clones, not every one. The sample lists 150,000 to 250,000 clones, 82% occurring once. The sequenced sample was PBMCs. Receptors originate from a woman between 50 and 59 years old in good health and CMV-seropositive. The conserved cysteine and the conserved F or W are not part of the CDR3 here. The D gene is left open where the match is weak.

d_call	v_call	cdr3_length	cdr3_aa
NA	TRBV28	12	ASHRSAINEKLF
NA	TRBV6-5	11	ASRDLLTDTQY
NA	TRBV12-5	10	ASAGGGTEAF
NA	TRBV19	13	ASSTSGASYNEQF
NA	TRBV7-6	12	ASSLSGRNEKLF
TRBD2	TRBV10-3	12	AIRISGATYEQY
TRBD1	TRBV6-5	13	ASSYPDRGNTEAF
NA	TRBV6-1	17	ASSEVPPLGLQVGETQY
TRBD2	TRBV27	16	VSSLSSLAGDFGYEQY
NA	TRBV9	13	ASSVGGGHDGEQY
NA	TRBV19	10	ASSSVADTQY
TRBD2	TRBV5-1	12	ASSTTSFTGELF
NA	TRBV28	12	ASSLGGSNYGYT
NA	TRBV4-2	15	ASSQARWAGSTDTQY
NA	TRBV27	11	ASKAGWGETQY
TRBD1	TRBV7-9	13	ASSLGGQGAYEQY
TRBD2	TRBV6-5	11	ASTSGGAGEQF
TRBD2	TRBV19	13	ASSISSGSHNEQF
NA	TRBV7-9	11	ASSPSGVYEQY
TRBD2	TRBV5-1	14	ASSLGGSGEYNEQF
TRBD2	TRBV25-1	14	ASSGGLVTLTDTQY
TRBD2	TRBV9	12	ASSVALIGGEQY
TRBD1	TRBV5-1	13	ASSYQGENYNEQF
NA	TRBV19	12	ASNGPLRDNEQF
NA	TRBV7-2	10	ASSPGVGELF
NA	TRBV19	15	ASTKNLGASVDNEQF
NA	TRBV4-3	13	ASSQDWGVQETQY
NA	TRBV4-3	11	ASSQGQTYEQY
NA	TRBV7-3	13	ASSPAGLGDTEAF
NA	TRBV5-1	13	ASSLDGSGANGLT
NA	TRBV18	13	ASSPRPGRSGEQY
NA	TRBV10-3	13	AISESSQGKDEQY